A single sample gave rise to the 26 T cell receptor beta chains below, sequenced in a study of T cells in Graves' hyperthyroidism and ophthalmopathy. It was RNA transcripts that yielded the amplified TCR beta CDR3 regions. A set of HTBI primers served as the primers for a first-round RT-PCR of the TCR CDR3. TCRdb recomputed calls from the multiplex PCR reads with MiXCR, one row per CDR3 protein. This table has approximately 330,000 distinct CDR3 sequences, about 21% appearing once. Sequenced material: blood. The receptors were sampled from a woman between 50 and 59 years old with Graves' hyperthyroidism.

At least ten counts were recorded for this clonotype. This chain uses TRBV18 with TRBJ2-3; D is uncertain. This CDR3 is built from 16 residues. Trimming took 1 base from V and 1 from J, leaving 12 bases between them. Germline V CDR1 and CDR2: KGHSH, LQKENI. CDR3 region: CASSPLVASGTDTQYF. The DNA of the CDR3 is TGTGCCAGCTCACCACTTGTCGCGAGCGGCACAGATACGCAGTATTTT.

The chain uses TRBV9 and TRBJ1-3; D call uncertain. Germline-derived CDR1 and CDR2 are SGDLS and YYNGEE. The CDR3 is made up of 14 amino acids. V lost 0 bases and J 0 bases, leaving 4 bases between the germline ends. The CDR3 loop is CASSVGNSGNTIYF. In nucleotides, the CDR3 is TGTGCCAGCAGCGTAGGGAACTCTGGAAACACCATATATTTT.

The V call is TRBV27, the J call TRBJ2-5; D is unclear. The CDR3 contains 14 residues. V dropped 5 bases and J dropped 1 base, with 11 bases sitting between them. CDR1 and CDR2 (germline): MNHEY, SMNVEV (reference sequence). CDR3: CASSDIDGQETQYF. CDR3 sequence (DNA): TGTGCCAGCAGTGACATAGACGGCCAAGAGACCCAGTACTTC.

This clonotype came up many times. This sequence joins TRBV14 and TRBJ2-7, with D unclear. The germline V gene encodes CDR1 SGHDN and CDR2 FVKESK. This CDR3 is 12 amino acids long. Between the trimmed V and J ends, which lost 6 bases and 0 bases, there was a span of 6 bases. CDR3 coding DNA: TGTGCCAGCAGGGGGTTCTCCTACGAGCAGTACTTC. Amino acids: CASRGFSYEQYF.

This chain connects TRBV7-9 to TRBJ2-3; possible D gene TRBD2, 5 bases. The CDR3 runs 15 residues. Germline values: CDR1 SEHNR, CDR2 FQNEAQ (reference sequence). Trimming cost V 5 bases and J 0 bases, with 12 bases left between them. CDR3 loop: CASSPPRGSTDTQYF. Here the CDR3 DNA reads TGTGCCAGCAGCCCACCCCGGGGTAGCACAGATACGCAGTATTTT.

This clonotype was detected ten times or more. The chain recombines TRBV7-9 with TRBJ1-1; TRBD1 matches 9 bases. The V segment lost 6 bases and the J segment 5 bases; nucleotides outside the gene matches: 7. Germline V CDR1 and CDR2: SEHNR, FQNEAQ (reference sequence). The CDR3 contains 14 residues. The CDR3 coding sequence is TGTGCCAGCAGAGACCCGGGACAGGGTACTGAAGCTTTCTTT. Protein: CASRDPGQGTEAFF. The whole variable domain, remainder taken from reference TRBV7-9 and TRBJ1-1, is DTGVSQNPRHKITKRGQNVTFRCDPISEHNRLYWYRQTLGQGPEFLTYFQNEAQLEKSRLLSDRFSAERPKGSFSTLEIQRTEQGDSAMYLCASRDPGQGTEAFFGQGTRLTVV.

To note about this clonotype: Mismatch with germline at one junction end may stem from a read error. The V call is TRBV28, the J call TRBJ1-2; D not resolved. The germline gives CDR1 MDHEN, CDR2 SYDVKM. The CDR3 runs 13 residues. CDR3 nucleotides: TGTGCCCGCAGTTTACCGGCAGATTATGGCTACACCTTC. Amino acid sequence: CARSLPADYGYTF.

The sample holds many counts of this clonotype. The chain carries TRBV29-1 and TRBJ2-1; TRBD1 agrees at 9 bases. J was trimmed by 10 bases and V by 6 bases; bases with no gene match: 7. Germline CDR1 is SQVTM and CDR2 is ANQGSEA. The CDR3 totals 12 residues. In DNA, the CDR3 is TGCAGCGTCGTGACAGGGGGAAGAGAGCAGTTCTTC. Translation gives CSVVTGGREQFF.

The chain carries TRBV30 and TRBJ1-2, with 7 bases aligning to TRBD1. The CDR3 covers 13 residues. The junction had 8 bases not matched to a gene; V was cut back by 8 bases and J by 2 bases. Germline-derived CDR1 and CDR2 are GTSNPN and SVGIG (reference sequence). The CDR3 sequence is CARSPGQNYGYTF. As DNA, the CDR3 is TGTGCCAGGTCGCCGGGACAGAACTATGGCTACACCTTC.

This clonotype was seen at least ten times. The chain uses TRBV2 and TRBJ1-2; 9 nucleotides line up with TRBD1. The junction had 2 bases not matched to a gene; V was cut back by 9 bases and J by 0 bases. The CDR3 consists of 13 residues. Per the germline V gene, CDR1 is SNHLY and CDR2 is FYNNEI. CDR3 in amino acids: CARGDRANYGYTF. The CDR3 region has the DNA TGTGCCAGGGGGGACAGGGCTAACTATGGCTACACCTTC.

CDR3 sequence (DNA): TGTGCTAGTGGTCCCGTGTCCGGCATGGGTTCGGAAGCTTTCTTT. Residues: CASGPVSGMGSEAFF. The V gene is TRBV12-5, the J gene TRBJ1-1; D is unresolved. The CDR3 totals 15 residues. The V gene lost 5 bases and the J gene lost 8 bases, with 21 bases spanning the gap. Germline CDR1 is LGHNT and CDR2 is FRNRAP.

The CDR3 loop reads CATSREGANVLTF. The CDR3 DNA sequence: TGTGCCACCAGCAGAGAAGGGGCCAACGTCCTGACTTTC. The rearrangement links TRBV15 to TRBJ2-6; no clear D. V was pared by 0 bases and J by 4 bases, with 1 base between. The CDR3 runs to 13 residues. Germline loops: CDR1 LNHNV, CDR2 YYDKDF (reference sequence).

Concerning this clonotype itself: A much larger clonotype is one base distant, so this may be a read error. V usage is TRBV7-3 and J usage is TRBJ2-1, with 11 bases aligning to TRBD2. The germline gives CDR1 SGHTA, CDR2 FQGTGA. After removal of 4 bases from V and 8 bases from J, the junction contained 7 bases not matched to a gene. The CDR3 length is 15 residues. This CDR3 is CASSSIAGGEDEQFF. In DNA, the CDR3 is TGTGCCAGCAGCTCGATAGCGGGAGGGGAAGATGAGCAGTTCTTC.

The chain recombines TRBV28 with TRBJ2-2, with TRBD1 as a possible D gene (6 bases). CDR1 is MDHEN and CDR2 is SYDVKM in the germline V gene. The germline V and J ends were trimmed by 2 bases and 1 base, with 14 bases remaining between them. The CDR3 covers 17 residues. CDR3 nucleotides: TGTGCCAGCAGTTTACGGATGGGGGCGATGAACACCGGGGAGCTGTTTTTT. Protein: CASSLRMGAMNTGELFF.

The chain has TRBV13 and TRBJ2-3, with D maybe TRBD2 (6 bases). The V gene lost 5 bases and the J gene lost 2 bases, with 14 bases spanning the gap. The germline V gene has CDR1 PRHDT and CDR2 FYEKMQ (reference sequence). This CDR3 is built from 15 residues. The CDR3 DNA reads as TGTGCCAGCAGCATCCCGGAGGGCAACACAGATACGCAGTATTTT. This gives the protein CASSIPEGNTDTQYF.

The sample holds many counts of this clonotype. This chain joins TRBV6-2 or TRBV6-3 and TRBJ2-3, with 9 positions matching TRBD1. V gave up 6 bases and J gave up 5 bases; unmatched junction bases: 3. The germline gives CDR1 MNHEY, CDR2 SVGEGT. This CDR3 spans 13 amino acids. As DNA, the CDR3 is TGTGCCAGCAGGGGGACAGGGAAAGATACGCAGTATTTT. This encodes CASRGTGKDTQYF.

This clonotype was seen at least ten times. The CDR3 is CASSAGQTAYGYTF. The CDR3, as DNA: TGTGCCAGCAGTGCAGGACAGACAGCCTATGGCTACACCTTC. The rearrangement joins TRBV6-1 to TRBJ1-2, with D tentatively TRBD1 (6 bases). The germline V gene encodes CDR1 MNHNS and CDR2 SASEGT. V lost 4 bases and J lost 4, with 13 bases in between. The CDR3 loop spans 14 amino acids.

Many counts were recorded for this clonotype. V is TRBV7-9 and J is TRBJ2-1; tentative D call: TRBD1 (6 bases). CDR3 size: 12 residues. Germline CDR1 is SEHNR and CDR2 is FQNEAQ (reference sequence). The V end lost 1 base, the J end lost 9 bases, and 7 bases lay between the germline ends. The CDR3 reads CASSLVGGEQFF. CDR3 DNA sequence: TGTGCCAGCAGCTTAGTAGGGGGTGAGCAGTTCTTC. The full variable domain, rest sourced from reference TRBV7-9 and TRBJ2-1, is DTGVSQNPRHKITKRGQNVTFRCDPISEHNRLYWYRQTLGQGPEFLTYFQNEAQLEKSRLLSDRFSAERPKGSFSTLEIQRTEQGDSAMYLCASSLVGGEQFFGPGTRLTVL.

In this sample, this clonotype turned up a few times. The chain has TRBV5-1 and TRBJ2-2, with 8 bases lining up with TRBD1. J gave up 3 bases and V 0 bases, and 1 base lay outside the gene matches. The CDR3 totals 15 residues. Germline V lookup: CDR1 SGHRS, CDR2 YFSETQ. The CDR3 DNA follows: TGCGCCAGCAGCTTGGCGGACAGGGACACCGGGGAGCTGTTTTTT. Amino acids: CASSLADRDTGELFF.

Ten or more counts support this clonotype. The chain combines TRBV27 with TRBJ1-2; TRBD1 might be the D (5 bases). Trimming removed 5 bases at V and 7 bases at J, with 11 bases between. The CDR3 is 12 amino acids. From germline, CDR1 is MNHEY and CDR2 SMNVEV (reference sequence). The CDR3 DNA is TGTGCCAGCAGTATGGCCGGGGGTGGCTACACCTTC. This codes for CASSMAGGGYTF.

About this clonotype itself: Just one base apart from a much larger clone, this may be a read error. The CDR3 does not close with the conserved phenylalanine or tryptophan, likely indicating a read error. The chain combines TRBV11-2 with TRBJ1-6; 9 bases agree with TRBD1. With V trimmed by 5 bases and J by 7 bases, 6 bases remained unmatched. CDR1 and CDR2 (germline): SGHAT, FQNNGV. The length of the CDR3 is 15 residues. The CDR3 sequence is CASSQQTGGNSPLHL. CDR3 nucleotide sequence: TGTGCCAGCAGCCAACAGACAGGGGGGAATTCACCCCTCCACCTT.

This clonotype was counted many times. This sequence joins TRBV28 and TRBJ2-6; D is unclear. Germline-derived CDR1 and CDR2 are MDHEN and SYDVKM. The CDR3 consists of 16 residues. Trimming took 3 bases from V and 6 from J, leaving 15 bases between them. The CDR3 bases are TGTGCCAGCAGTTTGCATCGCGGCTCTAAGGCCAACGTCCTGACTTTC. Its protein product is CASSLHRGSKANVLTF. Full variable domain (outside the CDR3, taken from reference TRBV28 and TRBJ2-6): DVKVTQSSRYLVKRTGEKVFLECVQDMDHENMFWYRQDPGLGLRLIYFSYDVKMKEKGDIPEGYSVSREKKERFSLILESASTNQTSMYLCASSLHRGSKANVLTFGAGSRLTVL.

This clonotype was observed many times. The chain carries TRBV5-1 and TRBJ2-7; D gene uncertain. The CDR3 spans 11 residues. Trimming took off 1 base at V and 6 bases at J, with 5 bases between the two ends. Germline-derived CDR1 and CDR2 are SGHRS and YFSETQ. The CDR3 DNA is TGCGCCAGCAGCTTGACCGGCGAGCAGTACTTC. Its translation is CASSLTGEQYF.

The J gene is TRBJ2-7, the V gene TRBV4-1; 7 bases agree with TRBD2. The CDR3 runs to 13 residues. Germline V gives CDR1 MGHRA, CDR2 YSYEKL. With 0 bases clipped from V and 7 bases from J, the junction kept 3 bases outside the gene matches. This CDR3 is CASSQEGLTEQYF. In nucleotides, the CDR3 is TGCGCCAGCAGCCAAGAGGGACTAACAGAGCAGTACTTC.

Ten or more counts support this clonotype. The chain is built from TRBV7-9 and TRBJ2-7; D is ambiguous. V lost 5 bases, J lost 7 bases, and 9 bases lay in between. Germline lookup yields CDR1 SEHNR and CDR2 FQNEAQ (reference sequence). There are 11 residues in the CDR3. The CDR3 sequence is CASSHEREQYF. The DNA for the CDR3 is TGTGCCAGCAGCCACGAGCGTGAGCAGTACTTC.

This clonotype has a count of ten or more. The chain uses TRBV27 and TRBJ1-2; TRBD1 aligns across 7 bases. Per the germline V gene, CDR1 is MNHEY and CDR2 is SMNVEV (reference sequence). The CDR3 loop spans 13 amino acids. V shed 3 bases, J shed 5 bases, and the junction held 3 bases outside the gene matches. CDR3 DNA: TGTGCCAGCAGTTTTCTACAGGGGTATGGCTACACCTTC. It encodes CASSFLQGYGYTF.